Shown below are 10 T cell receptor beta chains from a single sample sequenced in a study of blood T cells in healthy people across ages. Using a J-beta primer mix together with a sample-barcoded 5' primer, a second PCR was run for about 6 to 12 cycles. TCRdb ran MiXCR on the 5' RACE reads and lists one entry per CDR3 protein. The sample records 1.5 million to 2 million distinct CDR3 sequences, 35% to 50% being singletons. Specimen: blood. These receptors were collected from a human donor in good health.

The J gene is TRBJ2-7, the V gene TRBV20-1, with D tentatively TRBD1 or TRBD2 (5 bases each). Germline V gene lookup returns CDR1 DFQATT and CDR2 SNEGSKA (reference sequence). The CDR3 consists of 13 residues. V was pared by 5 bases and J by 1 base, with 12 bases between. The CDR3 protein is CSALRDASYEQYF. CDR3 bases: TGCAGTGCTCTCCGGGACGCTTCCTACGAGCAGTACTTC.

The genes are TRBV15 and TRBJ2-5; no reliable D call. Trimming shortened V by 0 bases and J by 0 bases, and 8 bases separated the two germline ends. The CDR3 has 15 amino acids. The germline V gene has CDR1 LNHNV and CDR2 YYDKDF (reference sequence). The CDR3 region is CATSRDLADQETQYF. The CDR3 nucleotides are TGTGCCACCAGCAGAGATCTGGCAGACCAAGAGACCCAGTACTTC.

This clonotype showed up just a few times. The rearrangement joins TRBV11-1 to TRBJ2-7; 8 nucleotides agree with TRBD2. The V gene end was trimmed by 7 bases and the J gene end by 4 bases; junction bases not matched to a gene: 9. The germline gives CDR1 SGHAT, CDR2 FQDESV (reference sequence). The CDR3 is 14 amino acids. The CDR3 reads CASTADGGDYEQYF. The CDR3 DNA is TGTGCCAGCACCGCGGACGGGGGGGATTACGAGCAGTACTTC. Looking up the rest from reference TRBV11-1 and TRBJ2-7 gives the full variable domain: EAEVAQSPRYKITEKSQAVAFWCDPISGHATLYWYRQILGQGPELLVQFQDESVVDDSQLPKDRFSAERLKGVDSTLKIQPAELGDSAMYLCASTADGGDYEQYFGPGTRLTVT.

A note on this clonotype: A read error may account for a junction end that differs from germline. The chain recombines TRBV12-3 or TRBV12-4 with TRBJ1-5; D ambiguous. The CDR3 is 13 residues long. In nucleotides, the CDR3 is TGTGCCAGCAGTTCAGTCGTAAATCAGCCCCGGCATTTT. Encoded protein: CASSSVVNQPRHF.

The chain is built from TRBV7-2 and TRBJ2-5; TRBD1 matches 7 bases. V lost 6 bases, J lost 5 bases, and 12 bases stayed unmatched. This CDR3 spans 15 amino acids. Germline lookup yields CDR1 SGHTA and CDR2 FQGNSA. In DNA, the CDR3 is TGTGCCAGCAGGGATCGAGGGGGCGCCGGGGAGACCCAGTACTTC. Encoded protein: CASRDRGGAGETQYF.

The V call is TRBV15, the J call TRBJ2-7; D might be TRBD1 (5 bases). Trimming removed 1 base at V and 3 bases at J, with 10 bases between. CDR1 is LNHNV and CDR2 is YYDKDF in the germline V gene (reference sequence). The CDR3 loop spans 14 amino acids. CDR3 DNA: TGTGCCACCAGCAGAGTTGGGGCTGGCTACGAGCAGTACTTC. It encodes CATSRVGAGYEQYF.

The chain combines TRBV4-2 with TRBJ2-1, with 11 bases that match TRBD1. Germline lookup yields CDR1 LGHNA and CDR2 YNFKEQ. The CDR3 length is 15 residues. Trimming took 4 bases from V and 9 from J; bases not matched to a gene: 8. DNA for the CDR3: TGTGCCAGCAGCCCAGGGGACAGGGGGTATGGTGAGCAGTTCTTC. This sequence encodes CASSPGDRGYGEQFF.

A few counts support this clonotype. The chain combines TRBV7-2 with TRBJ2-7, with TRBD2 as a possible D gene (5 bases). V was cut by 4 bases and J by 2 bases, with 12 bases left in between. Germline-derived CDR1 and CDR2 are SGHTA and FQGNSA. This CDR3 has 14 amino acids. Here the CDR3 DNA reads TGTGCCAGCAGCTATCCCGGGATCCCCTACGAGCAGTACTTC. Its translation is CASSYPGIPYEQYF.

The chain uses TRBV6-1 and TRBJ2-3; TRBD1 or TRBD2 may be the D gene (6 bases each). Germline V gene data show CDR1 as MNHNS and CDR2 as SASEGT. CDR3 length equals 17 residues. The V end was cut by 2 bases, the J end by 3 bases, with 18 bases between. CDR3 loop: CASSEREGGTRTDTQYF. In DNA, the CDR3 is TGTGCCAGCAGTGAAAGAGAGGGGGGTACAAGGACAGATACGCAGTATTTT.

This clonotype showed up just a few times. CDR3 region: CASSFTRTAYGYTF. The CDR3 DNA is TGTGCCAGCAGTTTTACGAGGACTGCCTATGGCTACACCTTC. The chain links TRBV27 to TRBJ1-2; D is unclear. The CDR3 extends over 14 amino acids. Trimming pared 3 bases from V and 4 bases from J, leaving 12 bases between. Germline assignment: CDR1 MNHEY and CDR2 SMNVEV (reference sequence).